The present entry profiles one TCR beta chain with its context. Its antigen remains unknown. The junction does not match germline at one end; this may be a read error. The library came from three nested PCR rounds adapted from ARM-PCR protocols. TCRdb used MiXCR to reprocess the multiplex PCR reads, holding one entry per CDR3 protein. The data contain fewer than 85,000 distinct CDR3 sequences, roughly 76% of them singletons. This record belongs to a study of tumor and adjacent non-tumor tissue in lung cancer. Study-level information: Stage I to III disease affected about nine men and 4 or 5 women aged 31 to 76. Study results and caveats: TCR diversity was significantly greater in tumor than normal lung tissue.

RNA was extracted from bulk tissue without any cell sorting. The CDR3 covers 13 residues. CDR1 and CDR2 from the germline V gene are MNHNS and SASEGT. The clonotype originates from a woman in her 50s with non-small cell lung cancer. Sequences were obtained from lung tumor tissue. The rearrangement joins TRBV6-1 to TRBJ2-7, with D perhaps matching TRBD2 (6 bases). The CDR3 nucleotides are TGTACCAGCAGTCCAGCGGGCTCCTACGAGCAGTACTTC. Its protein is CTSSPAGSYEQYF.